Listed here are 26 T cell receptor beta chains from one sample, sequenced in a study of blood T cell repertoires in COVID-19. Data came from immunoSEQ multiplex PCR; TCRdb stores just in-frame clones and leaves some out. The sample consists of 130,000 to 150,000 clones, roughly 80% of them appearing once. Sequencing input: PBMCs or T cells enriched from blood (not recorded which). These receptors all come from a man in his fifties who had recovered from COVID-19.

Notes on this clone: Different DNA sequences within this sample yield the same CDR3. The CDR3 region has the DNA TGTGCCAGCAGCTGGACAGGCAGCTCCTATAATTCACCCCTCCACTTT. Amino acids: CASSWTGSSYNSPLHF. The chain carries TRBV6-2 or TRBV6-3 and TRBJ1-6; 7 nucleotides agree with TRBD1. The CDR3 runs 16 residues. Germline V gives CDR1 MNHEY, CDR2 SVGEGT. V trimming: 6 bases; J trimming: 0 bases; junction bases outside the gene matches: 5.

The chain employs TRBV5-1 and TRBJ1-3; TRBD1 matches at 9 bases. Per germline, CDR1 SGHRS and CDR2 YFSETQ. The CDR3 contains 18 residues. The trim removed 4 bases at V and 3 bases at J, leaving 14 bases unmatched. The CDR3 is CASSPGHEQGARGNTIYF. Written as DNA, the CDR3 is TGCGCCAGCAGCCCGGGACATGAACAGGGGGCGCGTGGAAACACCATATATTTT.

The rearrangement uses TRBV6-2 or TRBV6-3 and TRBJ2-1; the match to TRBD1 covers 7 bases. With V trimmed by 2 bases and J by 6 bases, 7 bases remained unmatched. The CDR3 has 15 residues. Germline V gene lookup returns CDR1 MNHEY and CDR2 SVGEGT. CDR3 bases: TGTGCCAGCAGTTACAGGGGGCTTTATGGCAATGAGCAGTTCTTC. Translation: CASSYRGLYGNEQFF.

The chain combines TRBV6-4 with TRBJ2-3; TRBD2 matches 11 bases. Germline-derived CDR1 and CDR2 are MRHNA and SNTAGT. The CDR3 contains 16 residues. V lost 4 bases, J lost 2 bases, and 5 bases stayed unmatched. The CDR3 loop reads CASSVSGGDSTDTQYF. As DNA, the CDR3 is TGTGCCAGCAGTGTTAGCGGGGGGGATTCCACAGATACGCAGTATTTT.

The chain employs TRBV6-5 and TRBJ1-3; D gene ambiguous. With 4 bases removed from V and 0 bases from J, the gap between germline ends came to 13 bases. The CDR3 extends over 16 amino acids. CDR1 and CDR2 (germline): MNHEY, SVGAGI. The CDR3 protein is CASSFSTAGSGNTIYF. The CDR3 DNA reads as TGTGCCAGCAGTTTCTCCACGGCGGGCTCTGGAAACACCATATATTTT.

The chain uses TRBV3-1 (or the pseudogene TRBV3-2) and TRBJ1-6; 7 bases match TRBD1. This CDR3 has 15 amino acids. The germline V gene has CDR1 LGHDT and CDR2 YNNKEL (reference sequence). V gave up 6 bases and J gave up 4 bases; unmatched junction bases: 6. In nucleotides, the CDR3 is TGTGCCAGCAGGCAGACAGGGCTGTATAATTCACCCCTCCACTTT. Translated: CASRQTGLYNSPLHF.

This chain uses TRBV5-8 with TRBJ1-5; TRBD1 aligns across 7 bases. The CDR3 totals 15 residues. CDR1 SGHTS and CDR2 YDEGEE come from the germline V gene. After removal of 4 bases from V and 2 bases from J, the junction contained 6 bases not matched to a gene. DNA of the CDR3: TGTGCCAGCAGCACAGGGGTAGCGGGCAATCAGCCCCAGCATTTT. Protein: CASSTGVAGNQPQHF.

The chain joins TRBV3-1 (or the pseudogene TRBV3-2) to TRBJ1-5; D remains ambiguous. This CDR3 has 14 residues. V was pared by 1 base and J by 4 bases, with 8 bases between. Germline V gene lookup returns CDR1 LGHDT and CDR2 YNNKEL (reference sequence). The CDR3 protein is CASSQVGGNQPQHF. The DNA for the CDR3 is TGTGCCAGCAGCCAAGTAGGAGGGAATCAGCCCCAGCATTTT.

CDR3 in DNA: TGTGCCAGTAGTATCGGGACAGGGGGCGCGGAAGCTTTCTTT. Its translation: CASSIGTGGAEAFF. The chain employs TRBV19 and TRBJ1-1; 12 nucleotides agree with TRBD1. This CDR3 contains 14 residues. The junction had 4 bases not matched to a gene; V was cut back by 3 bases and J by 8 bases. Looked up from germline, CDR1 is LNHDA and CDR2 is SQIVND (reference sequence).

The CDR3 here is CASSLAGGVSYEQYF. The CDR3 DNA sequence: TGTGCCAGCAGCTTAGCTGGCGGGGTCTCCTACGAGCAGTACTTC. This chain joins TRBV7-9 and TRBJ2-7, with D tentatively TRBD2 (6 bases). CDR3 length: 15 residues. Trimming removed 0 bases from V and 0 bases from J, with 9 bases in between. Germline V gene lookup returns CDR1 SEHNR and CDR2 FQNEAQ (reference sequence). The full variable domain, rest sourced from reference TRBV7-9 and TRBJ2-7, is DTGVSQNPRHKITKRGQNVTFRCDPISEHNRLYWYRQTLGQGPEFLTYFQNEAQLEKSRLLSDRFSAERPKGSFSTLEIQRTEQGDSAMYLCASSLAGGVSYEQYFGPGTRLTVT.

V usage is TRBV4-3 and J usage is TRBJ2-3, with TRBD2 identical over 7 bases. J was trimmed by 2 bases and V by 3 bases; bases with no gene match: 2. CDR3 length: 14 residues. CDR1 and CDR2 from the germline V gene are LGHNA and YSLEER. The CDR3 reads CASSQGLLTDTQYF. CDR3 bases: TGCGCCAGCAGCCAGGGACTACTCACAGATACGCAGTATTTT.

This clone was seen more than once but under ten times. The gene calls are TRBV2 and TRBJ2-3; TRBD2 matches at 7 bases. This CDR3 spans 14 amino acids. Trimming cost V 8 bases and J 2 bases; bases outside gene matches: 7. Per the germline V gene, CDR1 is SNHLY and CDR2 is FYNNEI. CDR3 sequence: CASYGLGLTDTQYF. The DNA for the CDR3 is TGTGCCAGCTATGGACTAGGGCTCACAGATACGCAGTATTTT.

The chain combines TRBV19 with TRBJ2-7; TRBD1 matches at 8 bases. V gave up 8 bases and J gave up 4 bases; unmatched junction bases: 10. The length of the CDR3 is 14 residues. Germline CDR1 reads LNHDA; CDR2 reads SQIVND (reference sequence). CDR3 sequence (DNA): TGTGCCAGTCGCCCAGGACAGGGTGGGTACGAGCAGTACTTC. Protein: CASRPGQGGYEQYF. Supplemented by reference TRBV19 and TRBJ2-7, the full variable domain reads DGGITQSPKYLFRKEGQNVTLSCEQNLNHDAMYWYRQDPGQGLRLIYYSQIVNDFQKGDIAEGYSVSREKKESFPLTVTSAQKNPTAFYLCASRPGQGGYEQYFGPGTRLTVT.

Only one count was recorded for this clone. The V and J genes are TRBV10-3 and TRBJ2-5; D is possibly TRBD1 (6 bases). V lost 0 bases, J lost 4 bases, and 12 bases lay in between. Germline CDR1 reads ENHRY; CDR2 reads SYGVKD. This CDR3 region has 15 residues. The CDR3 is CAISESNRAVETQYF. The DNA of the CDR3 is TGTGCCATCAGTGAGTCGAACAGGGCCGTAGAGACCCAGTACTTC.

The V call is TRBV10-3, the J call TRBJ1-2; 7 positions match TRBD1. CDR3 length: 14 amino acids. V lost 2 bases to trimming and J lost 4 bases; unmatched junction nucleotides: 4. Germline V lookup: CDR1 ENHRY, CDR2 SYGVKD. In DNA form, the CDR3 reads TGTGCCATCAGTGAGGACAGGGCCTCCTATGGCTACACCTTC. It yields the protein CAISEDRASYGYTF.

The CDR3 bases are TGTGCCAGCAGCTCCCCCGCCGGGACAAACACCGGGGAGCTGTTTTTT. The encoded protein is CASSSPAGTNTGELFF. The chain is built from TRBV9 and TRBJ2-2; D perhaps matches TRBD1 (6 bases). Trimming took off 4 bases at V and 2 bases at J, with 15 bases between the two ends. Per germline, CDR1 SGDLS and CDR2 YYNGEE. This CDR3 spans 16 amino acids. The full variable domain, in which reference TRBV9 and TRBJ2-2 provide the parts outside the CDR3, is DSGVTQTPKHLITATGQRVTLRCSPRSGDLSVYWYQQSLDQGLQFLIQYYNGEERAKGNILERFSAQQFPDLHSELNLSSLELGDSALYFCASSSPAGTNTGELFFGEGSRLTVL.

The sample holds one count of this clone. The chain's CDR3 is CASSYTGTQNTEAFF. In DNA, the CDR3 is TGTGCCAGCAGCTATACAGGGACACAGAACACTGAAGCTTTCTTT. This chain joins TRBV7-2 and TRBJ1-1; tentative D call: TRBD1 (6 bases). Trimming shortened V by 4 bases and J by 1 base, and 13 bases separated the two germline ends. This CDR3 contains 15 residues. Germline V gene sequence: CDR1 SGHTA, CDR2 FQGNSA. Together with reference TRBV7-2 and TRBJ1-1, the CDR3 gives the full variable domain: GAGVSQSPSNKVTEKGKDVELRCDPISGHTALYWYRQSLGQGLEFLIYFQGNSAPDKSGLPSDRFSAERTGGSVSTLTIQRTQQEDSAVYLCASSYTGTQNTEAFFGQGTRLTVV.

The rearrangement links TRBV7-4 to TRBJ2-2; TRBD2 matches at 8 bases. V shed 3 bases and J 2 bases; nucleotides not matched to a gene: 5. The CDR3 sequence is 16 residues long. Germline V CDR1 and CDR2: SGHVT, SQSDAQ. CDR3 coding DNA: TGTGCCAGCAGCTTCATCGCGGGGGGTAACACCGGGGAGCTGTTTTTT. Its protein is CASSFIAGGNTGELFF.

This clone came up once. The chain joins TRBV18 to TRBJ1-5; D gene ambiguous. The CDR3 spans 13 residues. V dropped 6 bases and J dropped 3 bases, with 9 bases sitting between them. Germline V lookup: CDR1 KGHSH, CDR2 LQKENI. CDR3 DNA sequence: TGTGCCAGCTCCCAGGATTTCAATCAGCCCCAGCATTTT. This encodes CASSQDFNQPQHF. Full variable domain (missing parts from reference TRBV18 and TRBJ1-5): NAGVMQNPRHLVRRRGQEARLRCSPMKGHSHVYWYRQLPEEGLKFMVYLQKENIIDESGMPKERFSAEFPKEGPSILRIQQVVRGDSAAYFCASSQDFNQPQHFGDGTRLSIL.

The chain couples TRBV5-1 to TRBJ2-1; 12 positions agree with TRBD2. With V trimmed by 3 bases and J by 9 bases, 7 bases remained unmatched. Germline V lookup: CDR1 SGHRS, CDR2 YFSETQ. The CDR3 totals 15 residues. The CDR3 region has the DNA TGCGCCAGCAGCTCCCTAGCGGGGGGGCCGAGTGAGCAGTTCTTC. As protein: CASSSLAGGPSEQFF.

The chain uses TRBV5-1 and TRBJ2-3; 10 bases match TRBD2. Germline V gene sequence: CDR1 SGHRS, CDR2 YFSETQ. V shed 0 bases and J 3 bases; nucleotides not matched to a gene: 4. CDR3 size: 16 residues. Here the CDR3 reads CASSLDSAGGTDTQYF. The CDR3 DNA sequence: TGCGCCAGCAGCTTGGACTCAGCGGGGGGGACAGATACGCAGTATTTT.

The CDR3 sequence: CASEPVRGAVAGYTF. In DNA form, the CDR3 reads TGTGCCAGCGAACCCGTACGGGGAGCGGTTGCGGGCTACACCTTC. The chain joins TRBV5-6 to TRBJ1-2; no reliable D call. The V end was cut by 7 bases, the J end by 8 bases, with 24 bases between. Germline CDR1 and CDR2: SGHDT and YYEEEE. This CDR3 spans 15 amino acids.

The chain is built from TRBV27 and TRBJ2-1, with TRBD2 identical over 13 bases. The CDR3 consists of 14 residues. Germline CDR1 reads MNHEY; CDR2 reads SMNVEV (reference sequence). V dropped 5 bases and J dropped 9; count of bases not matched to a gene: 4. Written as DNA, the CDR3 is TGTGCCAGCAGTCCGCGGACTAGCGGGGGTGAGCAGTTCTTC. Its translation: CASSPRTSGGEQFF.

V and J are TRBV7-2 and TRBJ1-2, with a weak D call TRBD1 (6 bases). The germline CDR1 and CDR2 sequences are SGHTA and FQGNSA. V lost 5 bases and J lost 6, with 13 bases in between. The CDR3 extends over 13 amino acids. CDR3 region: CASSQGRRDGYTF. The CDR3 coding sequence is TGTGCCAGCAGCCAGGGGAGACGGGATGGCTACACCTTC.

The chain combines TRBV21-1 with TRBJ1-6; TRBD1 reflects the table's D call only, with no check against the DNA. TRBV21-1 is marked as a pseudogene. This CDR3 is 16 amino acids long. Here the CDR3 DNA reads TGTGCCAGCAGCAAATTACTCAGGCTTCCCAATTCACCCCTCCACTTT. Protein: CASSKLLRLPNSPLHF.

The genes are TRBV11-3 and TRBJ2-2; the D is unclear. Trimming removed 5 bases from V and 7 bases from J, with 17 bases in between. The CDR3 sequence is 15 residues long. CDR1 is SGHNT, CDR2 YENEEA, per germline. Here the CDR3 DNA reads TGTGCCAGCAGCCCCCGCATCGGCGGCAGCGGGGAGCTGTTTTTT. Amino acids: CASSPRIGGSGELFF.